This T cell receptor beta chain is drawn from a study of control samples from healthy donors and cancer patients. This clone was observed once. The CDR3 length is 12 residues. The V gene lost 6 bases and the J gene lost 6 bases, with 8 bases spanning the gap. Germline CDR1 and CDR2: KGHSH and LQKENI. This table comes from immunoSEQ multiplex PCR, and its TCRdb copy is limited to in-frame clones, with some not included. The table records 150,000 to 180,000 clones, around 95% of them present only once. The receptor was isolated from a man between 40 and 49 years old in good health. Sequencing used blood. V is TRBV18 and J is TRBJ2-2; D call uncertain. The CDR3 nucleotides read TGTGCCAGCTCCCCCGCCGCCGGGGAGCTGTTTTTT. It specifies CASSPAAGELFF.